The 19 T cell receptor beta chains reported below all come from one sample, sequenced in a study of blood T cells in healthy people across ages. Combining a sample-barcoded 5' primer with a J-beta primer mix, a second PCR ran for 7 to 11 cycles. From the 5' RACE reads, TCRdb called clonotypes with MiXCR, one entry per CDR3 protein. The profile covers about 780,000 distinct CDR3 sequences, with more than 25% appearing a single time and approximately 2.9% taken by the ten largest. The sample was also reused in another study, on T cells of mothers and their children.

The sequencing sample was made of blood. All receptors derive from a boy aged 5-17 years in good health.

CDR3 bases: TGTGCCAGCAGCTTAAGCGGGTCGAGAAATGAGCAGTTCTTC. This codes for CASSLSGSRNEQFF. The V and J genes are TRBV7-3 and TRBJ2-1; perhaps TRBD2 as D (5 bases). The CDR3 is 14 amino acids. V was pared by 1 base and J by 7 bases, with 11 bases between. The germline V gene encodes CDR1 SGHTA and CDR2 FQGTGA. Full variable domain (remainder filled in from reference TRBV7-3 and TRBJ2-1): GAGVSQTPSNKVTEKGKYVELRCDPISGHTALYWYRQSLGQGPEFLIYFQGTGAADDSGLPNDRFFAVRPEGSVSTLKIQRTERGDSAVYLCASSLSGSRNEQFFGPGTRLTVL.

Worth noting for this clonotype: The junction departs from the called germline gene at one end, perhaps through a read error. This sequence joins TRBV18 and TRBJ2-6, with 7 bases aligning to TRBD1. This CDR3 is 17 amino acids long. Germline V gives CDR1 KGHSH, CDR2 LQKENI. CDR3 bases: TGTGCCAGCTCAACACTGACAGGGCGTTCTGGGGCCAACGTCCCGACTTTC. Protein sequence: CASSTLTGRSGANVPTF.

This clonotype was observed a handful of times. The V call is TRBV12-3 or TRBV12-4, the J call TRBJ2-5; 14 bases align to TRBD2. The DNA end lines up better with TRBJ2-7; the J call may be wrong. CDR3 length: 16 residues. CDR3 residues: CASSRTSGGSTYEQYF. The CDR3 nucleotides are TGTGCCAGCAGCCGGACTAGCGGGGGGTCCACCTACGAGCAGTACTTC.

In this sample, this clonotype turned up a few times. V usage is TRBV20-1 and J usage is TRBJ1-2; TRBD1 matches at 7 bases. CDR3 length: 15 amino acids. V shed 3 bases and J 7 bases; nucleotides not matched to a gene: 14. Germline loops: CDR1 DFQATT, CDR2 SNEGSKA (reference sequence). The CDR3 here is CSASEGQLPGGGYTF. CDR3 sequence (DNA): TGCAGTGCTAGCGAGGGACAGCTCCCCGGGGGTGGCTACACCTTC.

This clonotype came up many times. The chain uses TRBV7-6 and TRBJ2-7, with 7 bases aligning to TRBD1. The CDR3 is made up of 13 amino acids. Germline V gives CDR1 SGHVS, CDR2 FNYEAQ. V was clipped by 1 base and J by 5 bases; unmatched bases: 2. CDR3 bases: TGTGCCAGCAGCTTAGGGACAGGAGACGAGCAGTACTTC. Translation: CASSLGTGDEQYF.

This clonotype was recorded a few times. This rearrangement joins TRBV2 to TRBJ2-7, with 8 bases identical to TRBD1. The CDR3 loop spans 14 amino acids. CDR1 and CDR2 (germline): SNHLY, FYNNEI. V gave up 5 bases and J gave up 4 bases; unmatched junction bases: 7. In nucleotides, the CDR3 is TGTGCCAGCAGTACCGCCGGGACAGGATACGAGCAGTACTTC. It translates to CASSTAGTGYEQYF.

V gene TRBV4-2 combines with J gene TRBJ2-7, with 8 bases identical to TRBD1. The germline V gene encodes CDR1 LGHNA and CDR2 YNFKEQ. This CDR3 spans 18 amino acids. V lost 1 base to trimming and J lost 0 bases; unmatched junction nucleotides: 11. The CDR3 loop is CASSQVRTGTPSSYEQYF. For the CDR3, the DNA is TGTGCCAGCAGCCAAGTAAGGACAGGGACTCCAAGCTCCTACGAGCAGTACTTC.

The rearrangement uses TRBV7-2 and TRBJ2-7; D possibly corresponds to TRBD2 (7 bases). With 2 bases removed from V and 6 bases from J, the gap between germline ends came to 23 bases. The CDR3 consists of 17 residues. The V gene's germline CDR1 is SGHTA and CDR2 FQGNSA. The CDR3 sequence is CASSLRGQAGSSGEQYF. DNA for the CDR3: TGTGCCAGCAGCTTAAGGGGACAAGCGGGATCCTCCGGCGAGCAGTACTTC.

This clonotype was seen many times. The chain uses TRBV24-1 and TRBJ2-7, with D unresolved. V was clipped by 5 bases and J by 0 bases, with 19 bases between them. In germline, CDR1 is KGHDR, CDR2 SFDVKD. This CDR3 has 17 residues. The chain's CDR3 is CATSVHPGRTSSYEQYF. Written as DNA, the CDR3 is TGTGCCACCAGTGTCCACCCTGGACGGACCAGCTCCTACGAGCAGTACTTC.

The chain employs TRBV7-9 and TRBJ2-1; D tentatively fits TRBD1 or TRBD2 (6 bases each). The CDR3 contains 18 residues. Germline V gene sequence: CDR1 SEHNR, CDR2 FQNEAQ (reference sequence). Trimming left V 5 bases short and J 7 bases short, with 27 bases between. The CDR3 region has the DNA TGTGCCAGCAGCGCAGGTTTTGGGGGACTGCAGGGGTTGAATGAGCAGTTCTTC. Protein sequence: CASSAGFGGLQGLNEQFF. Variable domain in full (rest from reference TRBV7-9 and TRBJ2-1): DTGVSQNPRHKITKRGQNVTFRCDPISEHNRLYWYRQTLGQGPEFLTYFQNEAQLEKSRLLSDRFSAERPKGSFSTLEIQRTEQGDSAMYLCASSAGFGGLQGLNEQFFGPGTRLTVL.

The rearrangement uses TRBV2 and TRBJ2-7; TRBD2 aligns across 12 bases. Unmatched junction bases numbered 5, after V lost 5 bases and J lost 6 bases. Germline assignment: CDR1 SNHLY and CDR2 FYNNEI. This CDR3 contains 14 residues. CDR3 in amino acids: CASSWTSGVGEQYF. The CDR3 nucleotides are TGTGCCAGCAGTTGGACTAGCGGGGTAGGCGAGCAGTACTTC.

The rearrangement links TRBV29-1 to TRBJ2-1; 10 nucleotides align to TRBD2. TRBJ2-7 explains the end of the DNA better; the J call may be wrong. The CDR3 is made up of 14 amino acids. The germline gives CDR1 SQVTM, CDR2 ANQGSEA. For the CDR3, the DNA is TGCAGCGTGGGGGGTCTAGCGGGAGAGCACGAGCAGTACTTC. It translates to CSVGGLAGEHEQYF.

The chain carries TRBV7-9 and TRBJ1-5, with unresolved D. The CDR3 consists of 14 residues. CDR1 and CDR2 (germline): SEHNR, FQNEAQ (reference sequence). V lost 5 bases and J lost 4, with 12 bases in between. DNA of the CDR3: TGTGCCAGCAGCGGAGGACCCTTAAATCAGCCCCAGCATTTT. It yields the protein CASSGGPLNQPQHF. The variable domain in full, with the rest retrieved from reference TRBV7-9 and TRBJ1-5, is DTGVSQNPRHKITKRGQNVTFRCDPISEHNRLYWYRQTLGQGPEFLTYFQNEAQLEKSRLLSDRFSAERPKGSFSTLEIQRTEQGDSAMYLCASSGGPLNQPQHFGDGTRLSIL.

The V gene is TRBV10-1, the J gene TRBJ1-2; D ambiguous. This CDR3 spans 13 amino acids. Germline V lookup: CDR1 WNHNN, CDR2 SYGVQD (reference sequence). V lost 2 bases, J lost 7 bases, and 11 bases lay in between. The CDR3 DNA sequence: TGCGCCAGCAGTGAGAGGAGGGCGGGTGGCTACACCTTC. Amino acids: CASSERRAGGYTF.

J is TRBJ2-7 and V is TRBV27, with 9 bases matching TRBD2. Looked up from germline, CDR1 is MNHEY and CDR2 is SMNVEV (reference sequence). V was pared by 6 bases and J by 0 bases, with 6 bases of the junction left unmatched. This CDR3 region has 15 residues. In nucleotides, the CDR3 is TGTGCCAGCAGCAAGACTAGCGGCCCCTCCTACGAGCAGTACTTC. Its translation is CASSKTSGPSYEQYF.

The V gene is TRBV3-1, the J gene TRBJ2-7; 9 nucleotides line up with TRBD2. The trim removed 3 bases at V and 3 bases at J, leaving 6 bases unmatched. CDR1 is LGHDT, CDR2 YNNKEL, per germline (reference sequence). This CDR3 is built from 15 residues. The CDR3 reads CASSHSGGSLYEQYF. CDR3 in DNA: TGTGCCAGCAGCCATAGCGGGGGCTCTCTCTACGAGCAGTACTTC.

This clonotype was detected a few times. V and J are TRBV2 and TRBJ1-1, with 9 bases fitting TRBD1. This CDR3 spans 14 amino acids. Trimming removed 7 bases from V and 5 bases from J; junction bases left unmatched: 8. Germline V CDR1 and CDR2: SNHLY, FYNNEI. The CDR3, as DNA: TGTGCCAGCACCATGGACAGGGGAGGGACTGAAGCTTTCTTT. The encoded protein is CASTMDRGGTEAFF.

The chain links TRBV10-1 to TRBJ2-5; 7 bases agree with TRBD1. Near its end, the DNA agrees better with TRBJ2-1, so the J call may be wrong. Per the germline V gene, CDR1 is WNHNN and CDR2 is SYGVQD (reference sequence). There are 14 residues in the CDR3. The CDR3 loop reads CASSSGTVWHEQFF. CDR3 DNA sequence: TGCGCCAGCAGCTCCGGGACAGTCTGGCATGAGCAGTTCTTC.

This clonotype was observed a handful of times. The chain recombines TRBV29-1 with TRBJ2-5, with TRBD2 matching over 8 bases. The CDR3 contains 16 residues. J was trimmed by 3 bases and V by 3 bases; bases with no gene match: 12. Germline lookup yields CDR1 SQVTM and CDR2 ANQGSEA. The CDR3 bases are TGCAGCGTTGAGAATAGGACTAGCAGTTCCAAAGAGACCCAGTACTTC. This gives the protein CSVENRTSSSKETQYF.